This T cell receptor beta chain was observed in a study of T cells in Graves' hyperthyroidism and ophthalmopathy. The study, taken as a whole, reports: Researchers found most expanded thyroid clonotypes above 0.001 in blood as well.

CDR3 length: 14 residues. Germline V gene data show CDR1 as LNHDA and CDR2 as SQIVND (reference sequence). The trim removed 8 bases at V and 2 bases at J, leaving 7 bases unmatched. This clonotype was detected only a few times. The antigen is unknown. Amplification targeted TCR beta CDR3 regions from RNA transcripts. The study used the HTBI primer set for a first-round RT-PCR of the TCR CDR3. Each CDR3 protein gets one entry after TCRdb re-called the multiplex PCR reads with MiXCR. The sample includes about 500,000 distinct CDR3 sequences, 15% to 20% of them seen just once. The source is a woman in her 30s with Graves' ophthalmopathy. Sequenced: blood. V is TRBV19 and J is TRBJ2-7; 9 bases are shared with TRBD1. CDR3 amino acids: CASGGGQGPYEQYF. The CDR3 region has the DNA TGTGCCAGTGGAGGGGGACAGGGCCCCTACGAGCAGTACTTC. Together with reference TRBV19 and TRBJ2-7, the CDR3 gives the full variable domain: DGGITQSPKYLFRKEGQNVTLSCEQNLNHDAMYWYRQDPGQGLRLIYYSQIVNDFQKGDIAEGYSVSREKKESFPLTVTSAQKNPTAFYLCASGGGQGPYEQYFGPGTRLTVT.